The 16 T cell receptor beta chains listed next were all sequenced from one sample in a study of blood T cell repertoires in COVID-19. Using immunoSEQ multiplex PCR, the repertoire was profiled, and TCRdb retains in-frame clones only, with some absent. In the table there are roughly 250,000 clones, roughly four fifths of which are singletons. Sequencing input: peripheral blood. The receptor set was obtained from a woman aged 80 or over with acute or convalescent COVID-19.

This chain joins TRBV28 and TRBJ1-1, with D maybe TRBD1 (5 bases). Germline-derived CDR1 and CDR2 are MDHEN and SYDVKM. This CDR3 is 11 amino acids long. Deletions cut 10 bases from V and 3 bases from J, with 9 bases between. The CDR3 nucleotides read TGTGCCATCTGGGGGGACACTGAAGCTTTCTTT. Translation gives CAIWGDTEAFF. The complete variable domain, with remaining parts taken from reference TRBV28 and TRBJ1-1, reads DVKVTQSSRYLVKRTGEKVFLECVQDMDHENMFWYRQDPGLGLRLIYFSYDVKMKEKGDIPEGYSVSREKKERFSLILESASTNQTSMYLCAIWGDTEAFFGQGTRLTVV.

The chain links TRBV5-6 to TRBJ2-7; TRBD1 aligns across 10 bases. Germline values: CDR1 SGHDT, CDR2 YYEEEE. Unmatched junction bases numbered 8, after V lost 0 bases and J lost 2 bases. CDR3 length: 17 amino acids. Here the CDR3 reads CASSLGTGGYRTYEQYF. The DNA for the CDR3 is TGTGCCAGCAGCTTGGGGACAGGGGGTTATCGGACCTACGAGCAGTACTTC. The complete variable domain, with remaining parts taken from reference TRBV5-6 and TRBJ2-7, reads DAGVTQSPTHLIKTRGQQVTLRCSPKSGHDTVSWYQQALGQGPQFIFQYYEEEERQRGNFPDRFSGHQFPNYSSELNVNALLLGDSALYLCASSLGTGGYRTYEQYFGPGTRLTVT.

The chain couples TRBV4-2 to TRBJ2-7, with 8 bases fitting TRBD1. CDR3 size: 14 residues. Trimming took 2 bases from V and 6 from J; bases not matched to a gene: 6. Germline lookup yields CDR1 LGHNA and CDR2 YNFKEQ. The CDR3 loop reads CASSQPGQGPEQYF. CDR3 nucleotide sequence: TGTGCCAGCAGCCAACCCGGACAGGGCCCCGAGCAGTACTTC.

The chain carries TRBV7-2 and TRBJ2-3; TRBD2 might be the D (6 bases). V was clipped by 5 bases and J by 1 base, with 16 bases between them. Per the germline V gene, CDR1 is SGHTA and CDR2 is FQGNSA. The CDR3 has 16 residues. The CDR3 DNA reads TGTGCCAGCAGCCCGCGCTCCGGGAGCGGCACAGATACGCAGTATTTT. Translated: CASSPRSGSGTDTQYF.

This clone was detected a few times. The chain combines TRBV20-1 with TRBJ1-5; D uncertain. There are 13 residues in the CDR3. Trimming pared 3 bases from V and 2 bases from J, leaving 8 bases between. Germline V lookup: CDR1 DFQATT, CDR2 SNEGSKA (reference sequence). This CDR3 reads CSASGQGNQPQHF. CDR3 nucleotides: TGCAGTGCTAGTGGGCAGGGCAATCAGCCCCAGCATTTT.

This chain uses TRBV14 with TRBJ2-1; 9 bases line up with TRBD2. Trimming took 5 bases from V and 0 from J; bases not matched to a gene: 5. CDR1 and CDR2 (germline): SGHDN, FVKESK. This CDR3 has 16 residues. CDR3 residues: CASSSFSGSSYNEQFF. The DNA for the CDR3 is TGTGCCAGCAGCTCCTTTAGCGGGAGCTCCTACAATGAGCAGTTCTTC.

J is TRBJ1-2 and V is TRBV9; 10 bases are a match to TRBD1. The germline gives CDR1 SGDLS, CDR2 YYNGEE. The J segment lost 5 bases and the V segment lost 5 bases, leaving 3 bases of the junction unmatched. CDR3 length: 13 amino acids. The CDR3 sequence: CASSLDRGYGYTF. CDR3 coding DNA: TGTGCCAGCAGTCTGGACAGGGGGTATGGCTACACCTTC.

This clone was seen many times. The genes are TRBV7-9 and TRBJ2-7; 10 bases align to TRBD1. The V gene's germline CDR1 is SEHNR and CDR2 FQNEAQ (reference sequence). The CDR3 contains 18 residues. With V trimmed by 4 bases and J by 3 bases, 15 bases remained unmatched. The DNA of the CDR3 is TGTGCCAGCAGCTCCGGAGCCCACGACAGGGGGCGCATCTACGAGCAGTACTTC. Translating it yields CASSSGAHDRGRIYEQYF.

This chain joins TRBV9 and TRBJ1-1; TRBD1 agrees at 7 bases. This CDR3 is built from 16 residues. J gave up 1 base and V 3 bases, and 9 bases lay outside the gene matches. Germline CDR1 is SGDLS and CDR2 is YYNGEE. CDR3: CASSARGYAGNTEAFF. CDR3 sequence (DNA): TGTGCCAGCAGCGCCAGGGGGTATGCGGGGAACACTGAAGCTTTCTTT.

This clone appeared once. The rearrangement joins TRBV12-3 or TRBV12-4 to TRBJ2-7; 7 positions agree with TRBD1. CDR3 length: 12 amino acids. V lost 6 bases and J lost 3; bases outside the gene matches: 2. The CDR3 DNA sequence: TGTGCCAGCAGCGGGACAGACTACGAGCAGTACTTC. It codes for CASSGTDYEQYF.

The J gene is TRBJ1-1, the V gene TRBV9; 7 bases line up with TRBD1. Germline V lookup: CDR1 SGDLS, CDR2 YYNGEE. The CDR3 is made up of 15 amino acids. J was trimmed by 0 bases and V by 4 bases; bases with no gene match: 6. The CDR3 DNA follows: TGTGCCAGCAGCAGGGTCGGGACAGTGAACACTGAAGCTTTCTTT. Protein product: CASSRVGTVNTEAFF.

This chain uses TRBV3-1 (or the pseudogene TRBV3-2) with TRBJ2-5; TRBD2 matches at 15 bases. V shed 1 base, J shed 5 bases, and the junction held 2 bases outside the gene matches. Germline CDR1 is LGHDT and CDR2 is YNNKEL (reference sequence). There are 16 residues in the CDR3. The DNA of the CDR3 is TGTGCCAGCAGCCAAGGGACTAGCGGGGGGGCGGAGACCCAGTACTTC. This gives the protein CASSQGTSGGAETQYF.

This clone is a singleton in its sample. CDR3 DNA sequence: TGTGCCAGCAGTAAACTACAGGGCGACGGCTACACCTTC. Translating it yields CASSKLQGDGYTF. The rearrangement uses TRBV6-5 and TRBJ1-2, with D maybe TRBD1 (6 bases). The V end was cut by 5 bases, the J end by 8 bases, with 15 bases between. Germline lookup yields CDR1 MNHEY and CDR2 SVGAGI. The CDR3 extends over 13 amino acids.

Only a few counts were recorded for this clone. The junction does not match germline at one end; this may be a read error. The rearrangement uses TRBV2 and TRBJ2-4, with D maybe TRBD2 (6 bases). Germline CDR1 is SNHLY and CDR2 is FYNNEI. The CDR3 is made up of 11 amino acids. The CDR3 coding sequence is TGTGCCAGCAGTGAACTCCGGGGACTTGACTTC. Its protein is CASSELRGLDF.

The CDR3 DNA is TGTGCCAGCAGCCAAACGGACAGCTATAACTATGGCTACACCTTC. Protein product: CASSQTDSYNYGYTF. This chain joins TRBV3-1 (or the pseudogene TRBV3-2) and TRBJ1-2, with D maybe TRBD1 (6 bases). The CDR3 has 15 residues. Germline loops: CDR1 LGHDT, CDR2 YNNKEL (reference sequence). V was cut by 2 bases and J by 1 base, with 11 bases left in between.

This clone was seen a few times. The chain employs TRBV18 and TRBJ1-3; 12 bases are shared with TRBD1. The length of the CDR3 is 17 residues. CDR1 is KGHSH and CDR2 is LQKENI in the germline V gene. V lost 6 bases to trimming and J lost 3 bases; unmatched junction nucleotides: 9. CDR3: CASSGTGGAFGGNTIYF. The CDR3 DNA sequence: TGTGCCAGCTCCGGGACAGGGGGCGCCTTCGGTGGAAACACCATATATTTT.